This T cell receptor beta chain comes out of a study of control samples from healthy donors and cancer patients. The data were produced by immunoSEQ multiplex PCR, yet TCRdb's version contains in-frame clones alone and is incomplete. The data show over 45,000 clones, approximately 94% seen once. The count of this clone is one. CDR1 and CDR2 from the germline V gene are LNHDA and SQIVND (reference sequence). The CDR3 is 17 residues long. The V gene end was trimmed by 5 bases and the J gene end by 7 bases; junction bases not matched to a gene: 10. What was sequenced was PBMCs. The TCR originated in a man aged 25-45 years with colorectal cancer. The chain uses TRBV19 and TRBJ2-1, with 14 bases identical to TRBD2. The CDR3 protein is CASSPPTSGGAGNEQFF. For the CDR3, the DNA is TGTGCCAGTAGTCCGCCGACTAGCGGGGGGGCAGGTAATGAGCAGTTCTTC. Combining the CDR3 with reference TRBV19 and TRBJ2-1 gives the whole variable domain DGGITQSPKYLFRKEGQNVTLSCEQNLNHDAMYWYRQDPGQGLRLIYYSQIVNDFQKGDIAEGYSVSREKKESFPLTVTSAQKNPTAFYLCASSPPTSGGAGNEQFFGPGTRLTVL.